These 21 T cell receptor beta chains came from one sample sequenced in a study of vaccination effects on CD4 cells after COVID-19. No antigen has been identified for these receptors. Antigen-specific CD4+ T cells were first expanded with viral peptide pools by the ViraFEST assay and only then sequenced. On roughly day 10 of culture, CD4+ T cells were separated out. TCRdb's copy holds only in-frame clones and misses some; the assay was immunoSEQ multiplex PCR. The table records tens of thousands of clones, more than 80% of them present only once. The sequences come from CD4+ T cells from PBMCs cultured with HCoV-229E spike peptides, collected before COVID-19 vaccination. Source of these receptors: a human donor who received a COVID-19 vaccine.

V is TRBV10-1 and J is TRBJ2-7; TRBD1 agrees at 8 bases. The CDR3 has 16 amino acids. Unmatched junction bases numbered 11, after V lost 6 bases and J lost 1 base. From germline, CDR1 is WNHNN and CDR2 SYGVQD (reference sequence). The CDR3 nucleotides read TGCGCCAGCAGCCAACAGGGGGTAATTTGGTCCTACGAGCAGTACGTC. Translation gives CASSQQGVIWSYEQYV.

The chain uses TRBV6-5 and TRBJ1-1, with 10 bases lining up with TRBD1. CDR3 length equals 14 residues. Losses at the gene ends were 5 bases for V and 9 bases for J; bases not matched to a gene: 9. The germline V gene encodes CDR1 MNHEY and CDR2 SVGAGI. CDR3 in amino acids: CASSRDRGQLKAFF. CDR3 in DNA: TGTGCCAGCAGTAGGGACAGGGGCCAGTTAAAAGCTTTCTTT.

The table lists this clone with a few counts. The chain recombines TRBV9 with TRBJ2-1, with 11 bases aligning to TRBD1. The CDR3 has 17 amino acids. The germline V gene has CDR1 SGDLS and CDR2 YYNGEE. V gave up 1 base and J gave up 7 bases; unmatched junction bases: 10. The CDR3 bases are TGTGCCAGCAGCGTATCCCCGGACAGGGGGCGAGGTAATGAGCAGTTCTTC. Amino acids: CASSVSPDRGRGNEQFF.

This clone appeared a few times. The J gene is TRBJ2-1, the V gene TRBV2, with 9 positions matching TRBD2. This CDR3 region has 15 residues. CDR1 is SNHLY, CDR2 FYNNEI, per germline. The V gene end was trimmed by 5 bases and the J gene end by 7 bases; junction bases not matched to a gene: 9. In DNA form, the CDR3 reads TGTGCCAGCAGTCGTCGAGCGGGGGGTTATAATGAGCAGTTCTTC. Encoded protein: CASSRRAGGYNEQFF.

V and J are TRBV10-3 and TRBJ1-1; D is possibly TRBD1 (5 bases). The CDR3 runs to 14 residues. With 7 bases removed from V and 0 bases from J, the gap between germline ends came to 12 bases. Germline V gives CDR1 ENHRY, CDR2 SYGVKD. The CDR3 DNA reads TGTGCCATCACTACGACAGTCATGAACACTGAAGCTTTCTTT. Amino acids: CAITTTVMNTEAFF.

V usage is TRBV5-5 and J usage is TRBJ1-1, with 7 nucleotides matching TRBD1. This CDR3 has 16 residues. Per the germline V gene, CDR1 is SGHKS and CDR2 is YYEKEE (reference sequence). The trim removed 4 bases at V and 3 bases at J, leaving 12 bases unmatched. CDR3 amino acids: CASSGTTGTAYTEAFF. The CDR3 DNA follows: TGTGCCAGCAGCGGAACTACCGGGACAGCTTACACTGAAGCTTTCTTT.

V usage is TRBV6-5 and J usage is TRBJ1-2; possible D gene TRBD1, 5 bases. V gave up 9 bases and J gave up 3 bases, with 17 bases separating them. The CDR3 sequence is 14 residues long. Germline V CDR1 and CDR2: MNHEY, SVGAGI. In nucleotides, the CDR3 is TGTGCCAGGGCGGTGGGGGAGACTCACTATGGCTACACCTTC. Translating it yields CARAVGETHYGYTF.

The chain recombines TRBV24-1 with TRBJ1-1; D unclear. The germline CDR1 and CDR2 sequences are KGHDR and SFDVKD. The CDR3 loop spans 15 amino acids. Trimming cost V 4 bases and J 7 bases, with 18 bases left between them. CDR3 in DNA: TGTGCCACCAGTGACCCGGGCCAAGGCGGCGATGAAGCTTTCTTT. Its protein product is CATSDPGQGGDEAFF.

In this sample, this clone turned up a few times. The rearrangement links TRBV18 to TRBJ2-7; 11 bases map to TRBD2. J gave up 5 bases and V 3 bases, and 3 bases lay outside the gene matches. Germline V CDR1 and CDR2: KGHSH, LQKENI. The CDR3 runs 14 residues. The CDR3 sequence is CASSPSSGGNEQYV. The DNA for the CDR3 is TGTGCCAGCTCACCGTCTAGCGGGGGGAACGAGCAGTACGTC.

The sample holds one count of this clone. V and J are TRBV7-2 and TRBJ2-6, with unresolved D. In germline, CDR1 is SGHTA, CDR2 FQGNSA. This CDR3 has 12 amino acids. The V end was cut by 8 bases, the J end by 2 bases, with 4 bases between. In DNA, the CDR3 is TGTGCCAGCCTTCCTGGGGCCAACGTCCTGACTTTC. It encodes CASLPGANVLTF.

The V call is TRBV7-2, the J call TRBJ2-1; weak D call: TRBD1 (5 bases). The CDR3 runs 16 residues. Germline-derived CDR1 and CDR2 are SGHTA and FQGNSA. V was clipped by 0 bases and J by 7 bases, with 16 bases between them. The CDR3: CASSLAGFVRENEQFF. CDR3 coding DNA: TGTGCCAGCAGCTTAGCAGGCTTCGTCAGGGAAAATGAGCAGTTCTTC.

The V call is TRBV5-1, the J call TRBJ2-1, with 7 bases fitting TRBD1. The V gene end was trimmed by 0 bases and the J gene end by 4 bases; junction bases not matched to a gene: 7. The CDR3 has 16 residues. Germline CDR1 SGHRS, CDR2 YFSETQ. The CDR3 sequence: CASSLDSGGPYNEQFF. The CDR3 bases are TGCGCCAGCAGCTTGGATTCAGGGGGACCTTACAATGAGCAGTTCTTC.

The V and J genes are TRBV25-1 and TRBJ1-4; 8 bases are a match to TRBD1. The trim removed 1 base at V and 5 bases at J, leaving 3 bases unmatched. Germline lookup yields CDR1 MGHDK and CDR2 SYGVNS. This CDR3 spans 15 amino acids. The CDR3 sequence is CASSELGQGNEKLFF. The CDR3 coding sequence is TGTGCCAGCAGTGAATTAGGACAGGGAAATGAAAAACTGTTTTTT.

The chain employs TRBV6-2 or TRBV6-3 and TRBJ1-5, with D possibly TRBD1 on 5 matching bases. Trimming took 6 bases from V and 3 from J, leaving 12 bases between them. CDR1 MNHEY and CDR2 SVGEGT come from the germline V gene. The CDR3 is made up of 14 amino acids. The CDR3 DNA reads TGTGCCAGCAGCAACGGGGGTACCAATCAGCCCCAGCATTTT. It yields the protein CASSNGGTNQPQHF.

V usage is TRBV5-4 and J usage is TRBJ1-6, with 7 bases matching TRBD1. Germline assignment: CDR1 SGHNT and CDR2 YYREEE (reference sequence). Losses at the gene ends were 3 bases for V and 10 bases for J; bases not matched to a gene: 7. The CDR3 covers 14 residues. The CDR3 region has the DNA TGTGCCAGCAGCTCCAGACAGGGTTTATCACCCCTCCACTTT. As protein: CASSSRQGLSPLHF. The whole variable domain, remainder taken from reference TRBV5-4 and TRBJ1-6, is ETGVTQSPTHLIKTRGQQVTLRCSSQSGHNTVSWYQQALGQGPQFIFQYYREEENGRGNFPPRFSGLQFPNYSSELNVNALELDDSALYLCASSSRQGLSPLHFGNGTRLTVT.

The CDR3, as DNA: TGTGCCACCAGCAGAGATCGGGAAAGACAGCCTCACTCTGGGGCCAACGTCCTGACTTTC. It codes for CATSRDRERQPHSGANVLTF. The V and J genes are TRBV15 and TRBJ2-6; tentatively, D is TRBD1 or TRBD2 (5 bases each). The CDR3 has 20 residues. In germline, CDR1 is LNHNV, CDR2 YYDKDF (reference sequence). The V end was cut by 0 bases, the J end by 0 bases, with 18 bases between. Combining the CDR3 with reference TRBV15 and TRBJ2-6 gives the whole variable domain DAMVIQNPRYQVTQFGKPVTLSCSQTLNHNVMYWYQQKSSQAPKLLFHYYDKDFNNEADTPDNFQSRRPNTSFCFLDIRSPGLGDTAMYLCATSRDRERQPHSGANVLTFGAGSRLTVL.

The chain joins TRBV7-3 to TRBJ1-6; D unresolved. The CDR3 totals 13 residues. V lost 6 bases to trimming and J lost 3 bases, with 6 bases between them. Germline lookup yields CDR1 SGHTA and CDR2 FQGTGA. The DNA for the CDR3 is TGTGCCAGCAGTCGTCTCTATAATTCACCCCTCCACTTT. This translates into CASSRLYNSPLHF.

The chain is built from TRBV18 and TRBJ2-7; 14 bases agree with TRBD2. This CDR3 comprises 15 residues. With V trimmed by 6 bases and J by 4 bases, 5 bases remained unmatched. In germline, CDR1 is KGHSH, CDR2 LQKENI. As DNA, the CDR3 is TGTGCCAGCTCCCGCGGGACTAGCGGGGGTTACGAGCAGTACGTC. It translates to CASSRGTSGGYEQYV.

This clone was seen just once. CDR3 DNA: TGTGCCAGCAGCGAGCAGGGGGCTGGCACAGATACGCAGTATTTT. It specifies CASSEQGAGTDTQYF. The V call is TRBV9, the J call TRBJ2-3; 8 bases match TRBD1. The CDR3 has 15 residues. The J segment lost 1 base and the V segment lost 3 bases, leaving 4 bases of the junction unmatched. The V gene's germline CDR1 is SGDLS and CDR2 YYNGEE.

The CDR3: CASSYPTGGRRYGYTF. The CDR3 nucleotides read TGTGCCAGTAGTTACCCGACAGGGGGCAGGCGGTATGGCTACACCTTC. The chain combines TRBV19 with TRBJ1-2; 10 bases fit TRBD1. The germline V gene encodes CDR1 LNHDA and CDR2 SQIVND (reference sequence). There are 16 residues in the CDR3. Trimming took 5 bases from V and 5 from J; bases not matched to a gene: 11. Full variable domain (missing parts from reference TRBV19 and TRBJ1-2): DGGITQSPKYLFRKEGQNVTLSCEQNLNHDAMYWYRQDPGQGLRLIYYSQIVNDFQKGDIAEGYSVSREKKESFPLTVTSAQKNPTAFYLCASSYPTGGRRYGYTFGSGTRLTVV.

The chain employs TRBV5-1 and TRBJ2-2; 8 nucleotides align to TRBD1. The CDR3 has 15 amino acids. Germline V gene sequence: CDR1 SGHRS, CDR2 YFSETQ. The V gene end was trimmed by 0 bases and the J gene end by 6 bases; junction bases not matched to a gene: 4. For the CDR3, the DNA is TGCGCCAGCAGCTTGGGACAGGGGACTTCCGGGGAGCTGTTTTTT. It specifies CASSLGQGTSGELFF.